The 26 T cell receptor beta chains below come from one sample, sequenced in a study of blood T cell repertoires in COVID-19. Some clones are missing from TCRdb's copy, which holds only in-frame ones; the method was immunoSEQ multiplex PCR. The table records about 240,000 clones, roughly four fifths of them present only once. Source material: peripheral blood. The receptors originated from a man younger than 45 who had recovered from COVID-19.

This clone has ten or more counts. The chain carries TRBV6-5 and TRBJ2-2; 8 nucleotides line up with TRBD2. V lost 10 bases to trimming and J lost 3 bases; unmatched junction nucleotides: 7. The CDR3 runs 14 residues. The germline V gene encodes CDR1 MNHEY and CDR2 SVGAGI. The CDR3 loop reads CATRGGPDTGELFF. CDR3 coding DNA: TGTGCCACCCGCGGGGGGCCGGACACCGGGGAGCTGTTTTTT.

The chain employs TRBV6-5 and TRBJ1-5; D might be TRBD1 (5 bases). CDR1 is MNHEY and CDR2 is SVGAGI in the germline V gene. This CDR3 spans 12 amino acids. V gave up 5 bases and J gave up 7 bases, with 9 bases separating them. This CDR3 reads CASSQGLQPQHF. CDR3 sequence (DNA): TGTGCCAGCAGTCAGGGTTTGCAGCCCCAGCATTTT.

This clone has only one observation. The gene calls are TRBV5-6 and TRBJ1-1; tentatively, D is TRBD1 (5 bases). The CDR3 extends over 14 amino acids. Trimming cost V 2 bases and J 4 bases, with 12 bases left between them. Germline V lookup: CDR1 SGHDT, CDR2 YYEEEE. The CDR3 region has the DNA TGTGCCAGCAGCTTCGGCAGGGATGCCACTGAAGCTTTCTTT. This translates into CASSFGRDATEAFF.

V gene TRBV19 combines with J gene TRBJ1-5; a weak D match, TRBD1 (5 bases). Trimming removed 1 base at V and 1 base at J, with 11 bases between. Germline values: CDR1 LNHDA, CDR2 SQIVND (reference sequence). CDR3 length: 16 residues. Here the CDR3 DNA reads TGTGCCAGTAGTATAGTCGGGGGAGCGAGCAATCAGCCCCAGCATTTT. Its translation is CASSIVGGASNQPQHF.

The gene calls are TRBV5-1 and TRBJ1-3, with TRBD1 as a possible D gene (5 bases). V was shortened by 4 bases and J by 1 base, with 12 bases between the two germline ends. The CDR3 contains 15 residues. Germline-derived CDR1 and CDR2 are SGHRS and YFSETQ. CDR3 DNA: TGCGCCAGCAGCCCAGGAACAGGATCTGGAAACACCATATATTTT. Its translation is CASSPGTGSGNTIYF.

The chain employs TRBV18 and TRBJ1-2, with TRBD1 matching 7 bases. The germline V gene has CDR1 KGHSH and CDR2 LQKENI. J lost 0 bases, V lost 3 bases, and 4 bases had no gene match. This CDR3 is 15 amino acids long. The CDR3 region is CASSPQDRSNYGYTF. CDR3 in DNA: TGTGCCAGCTCACCTCAGGACAGGTCTAACTATGGCTACACCTTC. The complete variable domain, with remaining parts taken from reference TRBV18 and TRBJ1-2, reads NAGVMQNPRHLVRRRGQEARLRCSPMKGHSHVYWYRQLPEEGLKFMVYLQKENIIDESGMPKERFSAEFPKEGPSILRIQQVVRGDSAAYFCASSPQDRSNYGYTFGSGTRLTVV.

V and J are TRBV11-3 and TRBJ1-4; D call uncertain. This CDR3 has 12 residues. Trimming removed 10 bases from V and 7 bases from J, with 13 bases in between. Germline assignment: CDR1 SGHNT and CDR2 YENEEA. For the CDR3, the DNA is TGTGCCAATAGACTCGAAGGTGAAAAACTGTTTTTT. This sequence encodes CANRLEGEKLFF.

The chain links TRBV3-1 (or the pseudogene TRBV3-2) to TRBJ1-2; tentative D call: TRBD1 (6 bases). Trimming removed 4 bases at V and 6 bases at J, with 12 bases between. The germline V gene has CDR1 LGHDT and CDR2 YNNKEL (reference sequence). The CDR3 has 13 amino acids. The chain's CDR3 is CASSLKQGNGYTF. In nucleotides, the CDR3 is TGTGCCAGCAGCCTGAAACAGGGAAATGGCTACACCTTC.

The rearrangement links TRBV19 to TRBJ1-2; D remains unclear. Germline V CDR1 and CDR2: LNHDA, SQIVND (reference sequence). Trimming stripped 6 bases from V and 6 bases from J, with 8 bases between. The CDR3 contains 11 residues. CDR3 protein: CASRGENGYTF. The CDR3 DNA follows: TGTGCCAGTAGGGGAGAAAATGGCTACACCTTC. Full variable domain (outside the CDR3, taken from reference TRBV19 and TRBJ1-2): DGGITQSPKYLFRKEGQNVTLSCEQNLNHDAMYWYRQDPGQGLRLIYYSQIVNDFQKGDIAEGYSVSREKKESFPLTVTSAQKNPTAFYLCASRGENGYTFGSGTRLTVV.

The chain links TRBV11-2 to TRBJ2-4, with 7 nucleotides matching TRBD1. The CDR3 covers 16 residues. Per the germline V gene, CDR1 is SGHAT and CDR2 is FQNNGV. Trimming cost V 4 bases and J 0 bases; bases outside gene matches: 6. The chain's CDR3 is CASSYRGTLAKNIQYF. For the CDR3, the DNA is TGTGCCAGCAGCTACAGGGGAACTCTAGCCAAAAACATTCAGTACTTC.

The CDR3 bases are TGTGCCAGCAGCGCCGGGGAAGACTACGAGCAGTACTTC. It specifies CASSAGEDYEQYF. The gene calls are TRBV9 and TRBJ2-7; D is perhaps TRBD2 (5 bases). CDR3 length: 13 amino acids. Germline CDR1 SGDLS, CDR2 YYNGEE. Deletions cut 3 bases from V and 3 bases from J, with 10 bases between. The full variable domain, its missing parts supplied by reference TRBV9 and TRBJ2-7, is DSGVTQTPKHLITATGQRVTLRCSPRSGDLSVYWYQQSLDQGLQFLIQYYNGEERAKGNILERFSAQQFPDLHSELNLSSLELGDSALYFCASSAGEDYEQYFGPGTRLTVT.

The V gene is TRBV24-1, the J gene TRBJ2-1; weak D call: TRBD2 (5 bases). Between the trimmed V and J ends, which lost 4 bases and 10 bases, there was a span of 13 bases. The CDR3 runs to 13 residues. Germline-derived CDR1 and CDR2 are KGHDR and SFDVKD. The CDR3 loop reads CATSDPGEGEQFF. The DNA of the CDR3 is TGTGCCACCAGTGACCCCGGAGAGGGCGAGCAGTTCTTC.

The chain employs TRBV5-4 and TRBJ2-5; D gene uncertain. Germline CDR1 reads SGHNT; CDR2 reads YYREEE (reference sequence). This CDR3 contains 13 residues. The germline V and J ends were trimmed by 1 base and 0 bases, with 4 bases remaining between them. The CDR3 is CASSLYHQETQYF. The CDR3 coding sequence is TGTGCCAGCAGCTTGTATCACCAAGAGACCCAGTACTTC.

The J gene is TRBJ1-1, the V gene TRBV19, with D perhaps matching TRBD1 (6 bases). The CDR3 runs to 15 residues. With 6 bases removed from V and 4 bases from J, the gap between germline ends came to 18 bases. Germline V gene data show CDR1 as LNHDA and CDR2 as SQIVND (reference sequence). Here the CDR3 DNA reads TGTGCCAGTAGAGGGGTCCGGGGGGCGAGCACTGAAGCTTTCTTT. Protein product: CASRGVRGASTEAFF.

CDR3 residues: CASSSGRRGQPQHF. As DNA, the CDR3 is TGTGCCAGCAGCTCCGGTCGTCGGGGTCAGCCCCAGCATTTT. The chain is built from TRBV5-8 and TRBJ1-5, with unresolved D. The CDR3 loop spans 14 amino acids. V was trimmed by 3 bases and J by 6 bases, leaving 13 bases between them. Germline V CDR1 and CDR2: SGHTS, YDEGEE.

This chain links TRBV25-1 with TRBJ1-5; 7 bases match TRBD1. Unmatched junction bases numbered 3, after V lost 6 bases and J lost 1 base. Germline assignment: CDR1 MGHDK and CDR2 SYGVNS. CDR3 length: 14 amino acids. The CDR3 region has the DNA TGTGCCAGCAGGGAGACAGGGAGCAATCAGCCCCAGCATTTT. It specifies CASRETGSNQPQHF.

The CDR3 sequence is CASSASGGATDTQYF. For the CDR3, the DNA is TGTGCCAGCAGTGCTAGCGGGGGGGCCACAGATACGCAGTATTTT. The chain links TRBV6-4 to TRBJ2-3; TRBD2 agrees at 12 bases. The CDR3 covers 15 residues. Germline V gene lookup returns CDR1 MRHNA and CDR2 SNTAGT. The trim removed 4 bases at V and 2 bases at J, leaving 1 base unmatched.

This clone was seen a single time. CDR3 nucleotide sequence: TGCGCCAGCAGCTGGGGGACAGCTGGAAACACCATATATTTT. Translated: CASSWGTAGNTIYF. V and J are TRBV5-1 and TRBJ1-3, with 7 bases lining up with TRBD1. V lost 3 bases and J lost 2; bases outside the gene matches: 2. The CDR3 is made up of 14 amino acids. Germline CDR1 SGHRS, CDR2 YFSETQ.

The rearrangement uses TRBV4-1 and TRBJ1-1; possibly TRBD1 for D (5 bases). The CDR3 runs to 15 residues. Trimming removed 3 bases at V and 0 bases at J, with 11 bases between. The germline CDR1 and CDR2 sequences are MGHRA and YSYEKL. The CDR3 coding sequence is TGCGCCAGCAGCCATACGGACACCATGAACACTGAAGCTTTCTTT. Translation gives CASSHTDTMNTEAFF.

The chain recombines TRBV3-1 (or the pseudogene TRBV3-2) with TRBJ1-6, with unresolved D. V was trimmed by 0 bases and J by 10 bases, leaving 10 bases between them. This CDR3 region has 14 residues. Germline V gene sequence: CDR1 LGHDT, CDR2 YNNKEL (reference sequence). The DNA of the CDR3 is TGTGCCAGCAGCCAAGAGGGTGGCAGGTCACCCCTCCACTTT. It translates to CASSQEGGRSPLHF.

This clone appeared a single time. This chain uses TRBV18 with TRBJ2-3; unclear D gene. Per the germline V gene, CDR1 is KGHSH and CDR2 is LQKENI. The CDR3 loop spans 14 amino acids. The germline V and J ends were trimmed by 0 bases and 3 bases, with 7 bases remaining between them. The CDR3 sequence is CASSPPGRTDTQYF. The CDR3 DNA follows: TGTGCCAGCTCACCACCGGGCCGGACAGATACGCAGTATTTT.

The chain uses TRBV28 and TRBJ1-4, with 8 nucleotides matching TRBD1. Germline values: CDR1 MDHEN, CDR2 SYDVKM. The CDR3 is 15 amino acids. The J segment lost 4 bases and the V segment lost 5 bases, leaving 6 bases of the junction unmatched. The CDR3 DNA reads TGTGCCAGCAGTCAACACAGGGGGGGTAATGAAAAACTGTTTTTT. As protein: CASSQHRGGNEKLFF. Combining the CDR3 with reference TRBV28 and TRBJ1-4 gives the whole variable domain DVKVTQSSRYLVKRTGEKVFLECVQDMDHENMFWYRQDPGLGLRLIYFSYDVKMKEKGDIPEGYSVSREKKERFSLILESASTNQTSMYLCASSQHRGGNEKLFFGSGTQLSVL.

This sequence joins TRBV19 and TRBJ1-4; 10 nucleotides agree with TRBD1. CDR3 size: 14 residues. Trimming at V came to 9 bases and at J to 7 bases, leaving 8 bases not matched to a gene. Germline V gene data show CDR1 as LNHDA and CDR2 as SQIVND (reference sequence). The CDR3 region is CASGTGAGSEKLFF. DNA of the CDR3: TGTGCCAGCGGGACAGGGGCCGGGAGTGAAAAACTGTTTTTT.

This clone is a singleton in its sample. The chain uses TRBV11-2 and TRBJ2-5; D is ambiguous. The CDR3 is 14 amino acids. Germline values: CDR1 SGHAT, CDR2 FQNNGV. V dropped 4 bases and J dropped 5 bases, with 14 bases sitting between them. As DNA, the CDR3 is TGTGCCAGCAGCTGGTGGCCCTCCGGGGAGACCCAGTACTTC. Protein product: CASSWWPSGETQYF.

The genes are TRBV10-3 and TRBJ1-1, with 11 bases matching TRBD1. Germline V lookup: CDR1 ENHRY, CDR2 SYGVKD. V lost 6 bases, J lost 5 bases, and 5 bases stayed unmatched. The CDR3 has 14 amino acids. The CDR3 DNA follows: TGTGCCATCAGGGGGACAGGGGGAGAAACTGAAGCTTTCTTT. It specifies CAIRGTGGETEAFF.

The CDR3 is CASSLVGIQETQYF. CDR3 in DNA: TGCGCCAGCAGCTTGGTTGGCATCCAAGAGACCCAGTACTTC. V is TRBV5-1 and J is TRBJ2-5, with D unclear. V was shortened by 0 bases and J by 1 base, with 7 bases between the two germline ends. Per the germline V gene, CDR1 is SGHRS and CDR2 is YFSETQ. The CDR3 consists of 14 residues.